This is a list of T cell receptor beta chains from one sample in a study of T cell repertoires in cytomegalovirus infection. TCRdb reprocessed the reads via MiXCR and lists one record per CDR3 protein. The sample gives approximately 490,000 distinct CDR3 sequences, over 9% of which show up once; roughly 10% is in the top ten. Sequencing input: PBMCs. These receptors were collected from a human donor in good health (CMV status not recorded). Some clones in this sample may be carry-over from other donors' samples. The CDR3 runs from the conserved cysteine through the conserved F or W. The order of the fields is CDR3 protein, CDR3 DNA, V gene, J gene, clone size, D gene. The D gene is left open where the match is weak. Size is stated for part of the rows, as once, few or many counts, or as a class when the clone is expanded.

CDR3 protein: CSVEGTGGLTNEKLFF; CDR3 DNA: TGCAGCGTTGAAGGGACAGGGGGCTTGACTAATGAAAAACTGTTTTTT; V gene: TRBV29-1; J gene: TRBJ1-4; clone size: many; D gene: TRBD1
CDR3 protein: CASSQLASRQETQYF; CDR3 DNA: TGTGCCAGCAGCCAACTCGCGTCTAGGCAAGAGACCCAGTACTTC; V gene: TRBV3-1; J gene: TRBJ2-5; clone size: few; D gene: .
CDR3 protein: CASRRDLSYNEQFF; CDR3 DNA: TGTGCCAGTAGACGGGACCTCTCCTACAATGAGCAGTTCTTC; V gene: TRBV19; J gene: TRBJ2-1; clone size: many; D gene: .
CDR3 protein: CASSMDRGLLADTQYF; CDR3 DNA: TGTGCCAGTAGTATGGACAGGGGGTTGCTAGCAGATACGCAGTATTTT; V gene: TRBV19; J gene: TRBJ2-3; clone size: few; D gene: TRBD1
CDR3 protein: CASSQGTGGHTAGPQHF; CDR3 DNA: TGTGCCAGCAGCCAAGGGACAGGGGGCCACACGGCGGGGCCCCAGCATTTT; V gene: TRBV3-1; J gene: TRBJ1-5; clone size: .; D gene: TRBD1
CDR3 protein: CASSLLSLEGSGYSNQPQHF; CDR3 DNA: TGTGCCAGCAGTTTACTTTCCCTCGAGGGGTCGGGGTATAGCAATCAGCCCCAGCATTTT; V gene: TRBV28; J gene: TRBJ1-5; clone size: .; D gene: .
CDR3 protein: CASSPTGQGIGTEAFF; CDR3 DNA: TGTGCCAGCTCACCAACAGGACAGGGGATAGGGACTGAAGCTTTCTTT; V gene: TRBV18; J gene: TRBJ1-1; clone size: many; D gene: TRBD1
CDR3 protein: CSVEVGGDRVNEKLFF; CDR3 DNA: TGCAGCGTTGAAGTCGGCGGGGACAGGGTTAATGAAAAACTGTTTTTT; V gene: TRBV29-1; J gene: TRBJ1-4; clone size: few; D gene: TRBD1
CDR3 protein: CASSKRPNLVSSPLHF; CDR3 DNA: TGTGCCAGTAGTAAGCGACCGAACCTCGTCTCGTCACCCCTCCACTTT; V gene: TRBV19; J gene: TRBJ1-6; clone size: many; D gene: .
CDR3 protein: CASRALNTEAFF; CDR3 DNA: TGTGCCAGCCGGGCCCTGAACACTGAAGCTTTCTTT; V gene: TRBV25-1; J gene: TRBJ1-1; clone size: many; D gene: .
CDR3 protein: CASSQDHAASGYYNEQFF; CDR3 DNA: TGTGCCAGCAGCCAAGATCACGCGGCTAGCGGGTACTACAATGAGCAGTTCTTC; V gene: TRBV4-2; J gene: TRBJ2-1; clone size: many; D gene: TRBD2
CDR3 protein: CASRPGAGELFF; CDR3 DNA: TGTGCCTCCAGACCGGGGGCCGGGGAGCTGTTTTTT; V gene: TRBV11-2; J gene: TRBJ2-2; clone size: many; D gene: .
CDR3 protein: CASSHGAYEQYF; CDR3 DNA: TGTGCCAGCAGCCACGGGGCCTACGAGCAGTACTTC; V gene: TRBV3-1; J gene: TRBJ2-7; clone size: .; D gene: .
CDR3 protein: CASSFDAREKLFF; CDR3 DNA: TGTGCCAGCTCGTTCGACGCGCGGGAAAAACTGTTTTTT; V gene: TRBV18; J gene: TRBJ1-4; clone size: .; D gene: .
CDR3 protein: CASSRNKGADYGYTF; CDR3 DNA: TGTGCCAGCAGCCGAAATAAGGGAGCCGACTATGGCTACACCTTC; V gene: TRBV7-8; J gene: TRBJ1-2; clone size: many; D gene: .
CDR3 protein: CASSESGTAVMNTEAFF; CDR3 DNA: TGCGCCAGCAGTGAGTCCGGGACAGCCGTCATGAACACTGAAGCTTTCTTT; V gene: TRBV10-2; J gene: TRBJ1-1; clone size: few; D gene: TRBD1